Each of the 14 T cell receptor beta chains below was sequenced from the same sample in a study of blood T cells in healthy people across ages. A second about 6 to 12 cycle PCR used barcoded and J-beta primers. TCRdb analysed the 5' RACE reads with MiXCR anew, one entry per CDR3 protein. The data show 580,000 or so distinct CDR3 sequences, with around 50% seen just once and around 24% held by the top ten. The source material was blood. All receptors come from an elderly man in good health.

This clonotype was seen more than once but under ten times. The CDR3 nucleotides read TGTGCCAGCAGCCAAGTTACGTACACAGATACGCAGTATTTT. Protein product: CASSQVTYTDTQYF. This sequence joins TRBV4-2 and TRBJ2-3; D call uncertain. The CDR3 consists of 14 residues. CDR1 LGHNA and CDR2 YNFKEQ come from the germline V gene. V was pared by 1 base and J by 2 bases, with 7 bases between.

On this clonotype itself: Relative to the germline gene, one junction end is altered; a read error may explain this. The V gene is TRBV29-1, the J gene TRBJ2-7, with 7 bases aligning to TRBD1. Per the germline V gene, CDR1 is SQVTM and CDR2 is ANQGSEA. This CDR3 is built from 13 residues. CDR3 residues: CSARDSRFYKQYF. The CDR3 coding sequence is TGCAGCGCCCGGGACAGTAGGTTCTACAAGCAGTACTTC.

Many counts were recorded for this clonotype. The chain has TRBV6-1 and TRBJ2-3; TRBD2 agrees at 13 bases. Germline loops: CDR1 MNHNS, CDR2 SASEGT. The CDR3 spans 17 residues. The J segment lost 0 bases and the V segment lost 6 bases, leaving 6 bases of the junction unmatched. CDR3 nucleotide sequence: TGTGCCAGCAGCCCAAGGACTAGCGGGGGTAGCACAGATACGCAGTATTTT. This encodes CASSPRTSGGSTDTQYF.

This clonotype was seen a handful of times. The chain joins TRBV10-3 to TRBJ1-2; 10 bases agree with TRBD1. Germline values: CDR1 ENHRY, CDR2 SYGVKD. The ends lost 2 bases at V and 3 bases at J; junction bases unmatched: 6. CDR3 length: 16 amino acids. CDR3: CAISEGQGVGYYGYTF. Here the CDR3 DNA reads TGTGCCATCAGTGAGGGACAGGGGGTCGGATACTATGGCTACACCTTC.

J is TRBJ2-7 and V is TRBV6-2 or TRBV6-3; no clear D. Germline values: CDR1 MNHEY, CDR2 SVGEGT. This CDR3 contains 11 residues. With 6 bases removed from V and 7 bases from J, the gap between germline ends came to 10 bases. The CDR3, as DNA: TGTGCCAGCAGCCCGTTTAAGGAGCAGTACTTC. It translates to CASSPFKEQYF.

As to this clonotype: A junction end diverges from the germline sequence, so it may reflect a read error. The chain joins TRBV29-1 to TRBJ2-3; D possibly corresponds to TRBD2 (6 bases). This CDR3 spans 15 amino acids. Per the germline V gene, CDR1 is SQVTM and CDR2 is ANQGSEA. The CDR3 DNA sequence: TGCAACGTTGTTGACAGCGGGTTTCCCTCAGATACGCAGTATTTT. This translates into CNVVDSGFPSDTQYF.

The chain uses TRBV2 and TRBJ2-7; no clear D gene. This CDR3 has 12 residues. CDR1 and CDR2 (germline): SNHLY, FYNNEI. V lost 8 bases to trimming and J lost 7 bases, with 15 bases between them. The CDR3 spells CASRSRGNEQYF. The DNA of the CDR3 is TGTGCCAGCCGTTCGCGTGGGAATGAGCAGTACTTC.

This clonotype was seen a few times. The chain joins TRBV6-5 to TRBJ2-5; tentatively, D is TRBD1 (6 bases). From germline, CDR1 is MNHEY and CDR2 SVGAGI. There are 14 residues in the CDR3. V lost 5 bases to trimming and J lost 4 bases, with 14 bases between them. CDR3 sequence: CASSDRDTRETQYF. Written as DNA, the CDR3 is TGTGCCAGCAGTGACCGGGACACGAGAGAGACCCAGTACTTC.

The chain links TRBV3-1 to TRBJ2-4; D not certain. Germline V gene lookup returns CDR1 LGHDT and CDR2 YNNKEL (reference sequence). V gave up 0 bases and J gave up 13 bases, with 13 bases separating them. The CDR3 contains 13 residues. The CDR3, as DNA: TGTGCCAGCAGCCAAGAGGAGAGGACGAAGCAGTACTTC. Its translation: CASSQEERTKQYF.

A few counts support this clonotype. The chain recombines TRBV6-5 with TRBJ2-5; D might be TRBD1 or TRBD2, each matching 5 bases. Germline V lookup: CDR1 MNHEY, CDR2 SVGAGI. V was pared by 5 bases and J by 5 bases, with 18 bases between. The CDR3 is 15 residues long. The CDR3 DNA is TGTGCCAGCAGTCCTTTTCAAGGGACGGGGGAGACCCAGTACTTC. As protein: CASSPFQGTGETQYF.

CDR3 in amino acids: CSVEDSRLALNEQFF. CDR3 DNA: TGCAGCGTTGAAGACTCCCGACTAGCCCTAAATGAGCAGTTCTTC. This chain uses TRBV29-1 with TRBJ2-1, with TRBD2 matching over 7 bases. The germline V gene has CDR1 SQVTM and CDR2 ANQGSEA. The CDR3 consists of 15 residues. Losses at the gene ends were 0 bases for V and 7 bases for J; bases not matched to a gene: 9.

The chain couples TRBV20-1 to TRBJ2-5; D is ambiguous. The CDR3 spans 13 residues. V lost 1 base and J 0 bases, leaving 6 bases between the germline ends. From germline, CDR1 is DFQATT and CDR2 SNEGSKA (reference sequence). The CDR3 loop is CSARGLYQETQYF. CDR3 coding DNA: TGCAGTGCTAGAGGCCTCTACCAAGAGACCCAGTACTTC.

The CDR3 sequence is CASSWTVVSYNEQFF. The CDR3 nucleotides are TGCGCCAGCAGCTGGACAGTAGTCTCCTACAATGAGCAGTTCTTC. The chain is built from TRBV5-1 and TRBJ2-1; tentatively, D is TRBD1 (6 bases). V dropped 3 bases and J dropped 0 bases, with 10 bases sitting between them. This CDR3 comprises 15 residues. The germline CDR1 and CDR2 sequences are SGHRS and YFSETQ.

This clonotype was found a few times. CDR3 bases: TGTGCCAGCAGCAGATCAGGGATTGTTAACACTGAAGCTTTCTTT. Translated: CASSRSGIVNTEAFF. The chain joins TRBV7-2 to TRBJ1-1, with a possible D match to TRBD1 (5 bases). The ends were cut back, 5 bases at V and 2 bases at J, with 15 bases in the middle. CDR1 and CDR2 from the germline V gene are SGHTA and FQGNSA. This CDR3 is 15 amino acids long.